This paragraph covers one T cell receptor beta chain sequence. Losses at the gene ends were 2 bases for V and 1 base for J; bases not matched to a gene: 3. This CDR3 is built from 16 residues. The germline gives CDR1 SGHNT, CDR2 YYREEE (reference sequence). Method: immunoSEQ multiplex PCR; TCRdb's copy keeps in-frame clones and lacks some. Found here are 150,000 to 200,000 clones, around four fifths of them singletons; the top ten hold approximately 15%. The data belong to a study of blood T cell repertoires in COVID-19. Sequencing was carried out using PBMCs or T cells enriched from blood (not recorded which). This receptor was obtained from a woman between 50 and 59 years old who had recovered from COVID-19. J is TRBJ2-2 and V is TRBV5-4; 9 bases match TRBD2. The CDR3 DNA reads TGTGCCAGCAGCTTCCTAGCGGGGATGAACACCGGGGAGCTGTTTTTT. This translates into CASSFLAGMNTGELFF.